The entry below gives a single T cell receptor beta chain sequence along with its context. Its recognized antigen is unknown. It has no much larger one-base neighbor in the sample; base qualities were not kept. The data were taken from a study of OX40 agonist ivuxolimab in advanced cancers. Broadly, across the study: The costimulatory receptor OX40 (CD134) was targeted by ivuxolimab, a fully human IgG2 agonistic monoclonal antibody. The point of sequencing TCRbeta in the periphery was to test whether ivuxolimab changed TCR sequence diversity and drove clonal T-cell expansion. Among the approximately 50 dose-escalation patients, around 20 had hepatocellular carcinoma, 15 or so melanoma, 9 renal cell carcinoma and 9 head and neck cancer. Three dose-escalation patients achieved partial responses, one with hepatocellular carcinoma and two with cutaneous melanoma. The paper reports the monotherapy dose-escalation portion (N of about 54 patients) of the phase I ivuxolimab trial. Prior anti-PD-1, anti-PD-L1 or anti-CTLA-4 therapy was permitted, and checkpoint inhibitors had been received by about 44% of dose-escalation patients. Intravenous ivuxolimab was administered to patients every 2 weeks at six dose levels: 0.01, 0.1, 0.3, 1.5, 3 and 10 mg/kg. In the dose-escalation cohort, 70% to 90% of patients were male, and the mean age was 60 years with a range of about 20 to 80. The investigation overall reported the following: In the 0.1-3.0 mg/kg groups, partial responders were among the patients with the lowest normalized peripheral clonal expansion, particularly in CD8+ T cells. Clonal expansion of both CD4+ and CD8+ blood T cells was observed from baseline to week 6 at doses 0.1 to 3.0 mg/kg. On average, CD8+ T cells showed more expanded clones than CD4+ T cells after ivuxolimab. Low levels of normalized T-cell clonal expansion were also seen in some patients who did not respond. Which antigens the clonally expanded peripheral T cells were specific for was not determined.

Genomic DNA was extracted from sorted cells for sequencing of the TCRbeta CDR3 region. The immunoSEQ Assay was used to sequence the TCRbeta CDR3 regions. Entries here come from immuneACCESS through TCRdb and include only in-frame sequences with V and J called. Some clones fail to appear in such tables; in the studies checked, an unresolved V gene covers under half of the shortfall, and the cause of the remainder is unknown. The sample table records 70,000 to 90,000 clones; over 70% of these occur just once. 5.5% to 7.5% of the sample rests with the top ten. CDR1 and CDR2 were assigned from the germline V gene (reference sequence) as DFQATT and SNEGSKA. A distance of 7 bases separates the germline ends of V and J, which lose 3 bases and 6 bases respectively. From the cysteine up to the phenylalanine, the CDR3 has a length of 11 residues. Only the CDR3 region is kept as DNA, spanning 33 bases read in frame from base 1.

The trial excluded patients who had a history of autoimmune disease or were on systemic immunosuppression. Peripheral blood for TCR sequencing was collected from all dose cohorts at baseline, on cycle 4 day 1, and on cycle 7 day 1. Samples came from an open-label, multicenter, first-in-human phase I dose-escalation trial of ivuxolimab. Adults with locally advanced or metastatic head and neck squamous cell, hepatocellular, melanoma or renal cell carcinoma were enrolled in the trial. Before TCR sequencing, CD4+ T cells and CD8+ T cells from peripheral blood were sorted into separate populations. This chain joins TRBV20-1 to TRBJ2-3; a confident D gene designation cannot be given. Material: CD4+ or CD8+ T cells sorted from blood, obtained in a trial of the OX40 agonist ivuxolimab. The receptor comes from an adult with an advanced solid tumor such as melanoma, head and neck, liver or kidney cancer. CDR3 protein: CSASIFDTQYF. The bases are TGCAGTGCTAGCATTTTCGATACGCAGTATTTT.